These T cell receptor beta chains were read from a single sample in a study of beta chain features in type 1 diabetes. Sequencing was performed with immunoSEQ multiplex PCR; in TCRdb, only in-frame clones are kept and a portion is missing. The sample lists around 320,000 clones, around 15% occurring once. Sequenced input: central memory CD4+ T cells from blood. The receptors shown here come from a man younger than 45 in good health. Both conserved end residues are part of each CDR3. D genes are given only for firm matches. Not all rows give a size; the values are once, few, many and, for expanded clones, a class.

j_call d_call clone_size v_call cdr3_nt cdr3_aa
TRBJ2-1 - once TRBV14 TGTGCCAGCAGCCTTCTTCTTGGGGGGAATGAGCAGTTCTTC CASSLLLGGNEQFF
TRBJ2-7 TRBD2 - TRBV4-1 TGCGCCAGCAGCCTAAAGGGACTAGCGACCGAGCAGTACTTC CASSLKGLATEQYF
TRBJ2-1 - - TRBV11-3 TGTGCCAGCAGCTTCGTGGGAGATGCTGAGCAGTTCTTC CASSFVGDAEQFF
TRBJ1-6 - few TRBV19 TGTGCCAGTAGTACCCGGGCCGGCAATTCACCCCTCCACTTT CASSTRAGNSPLHF
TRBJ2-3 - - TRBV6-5 TGTGCCATCAGTGGGTCGTATTATACAGATACGCAGTATTTT CAISGSYYTDTQYF
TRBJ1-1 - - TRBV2 TGTGCCAGCAGCCCACAGGTCAGATTGCACACTGAAGCTTTCTTT CASSPQVRLHTEAFF
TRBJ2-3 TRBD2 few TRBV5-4 TGTGCCACCCATAGCGGGAGTACGCAGTATTTT CATHSGSTQYF
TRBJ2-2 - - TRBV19 TGTGCCAGTAGTATACAGGGATGGGCCGGGGAGCTGTTTTTT CASSIQGWAGELFF
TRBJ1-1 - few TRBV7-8 TGTGCCAGCAGCTTAGGAGTGGGAACGGGGGATTTGGACACTGAAGCTTTCTTT CASSLGVGTGDLDTEAFF
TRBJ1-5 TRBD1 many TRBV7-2 TGTGCCAGCAGCTTAGAGGGGGCGGGTGGCAATCAGCCCCAGCATTTT CASSLEGAGGNQPQHF
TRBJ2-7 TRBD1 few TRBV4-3 TGCGCCAGCAGCCAGGGGATGGACAGGGGATTCTACGAGCAGTACTTC CASSQGMDRGFYEQYF
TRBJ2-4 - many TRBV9 TGTGCCAGCAGTGAATCGGACTTGCCGGTAAACATTCAGTACTTC CASSESDLPVNIQYF
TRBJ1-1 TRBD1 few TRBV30 TGTGCCTGGAGTGTTGCAGGGGGCGCGGGTGAAGCTTTCTTT CAWSVAGGAGEAFF